A single sample gave rise to the 15 T cell receptor beta chains below, sequenced in a study of T cell repertoires in cytomegalovirus infection. Each CDR3 protein gets one entry after TCRdb re-called the reads with MiXCR. This table has 150,000 to 200,000 distinct CDR3 sequences, 17% appearing once. The specimen was CD8+ T cells from PBMCs. These receptors came from a human donor in good health (CMV status not recorded). Some clones in this sample may be carry-over from other donors' samples.

This chain links TRBV7-9 with TRBJ2-1, with a tentative D call TRBD2 (6 bases). The ends were cut back, 4 bases at V and 4 bases at J, with 20 bases in the middle. The CDR3 consists of 17 residues. The germline V gene encodes CDR1 SEHNR and CDR2 FQNEAQ (reference sequence). CDR3 nucleotides: TGTGCCAGCAGCTCCAGAACTAGCCCCACCAAATACAATGAGCAGTTCTTC. Its protein is CASSSRTSPTKYNEQFF.

The V and J genes are TRBV7-2 and TRBJ2-4; the D gene is possibly TRBD2 (6 bases). From germline, CDR1 is SGHTA and CDR2 FQGNSA. V was pared by 5 bases and J by 5 bases, with 16 bases between. This CDR3 is built from 15 residues. The CDR3 region has the DNA TGTGCCAGCAGCAACCCCGCGGGGCAGGAAAACATTCAGTACTTC. Translating gives CASSNPAGQENIQYF.

V gene TRBV28 combines with J gene TRBJ2-7; D is uncertain. With 2 bases removed from V and 7 bases from J, the gap between germline ends came to 3 bases. The CDR3 totals 10 residues. Germline V gene lookup returns CDR1 MDHEN and CDR2 SYDVKM. The CDR3 loop reads CASSLTEQYF. In nucleotides, the CDR3 is TGTGCCAGCAGTTTAACGGAGCAGTACTTC.

There are a few counts of this clonotype. CDR3 sequence reads: CASSLQSGGSSYNEQFF. The CDR3 DNA sequence: TGTGCCAGCAGCTTACAGTCCGGGGGAAGCTCCTACAATGAGCAGTTCTTC. The chain combines TRBV7-2 with TRBJ2-1; tentatively, D is TRBD2 (6 bases). The germline CDR1 and CDR2 sequences are SGHTA and FQGNSA. The CDR3 totals 17 residues. The V end lost 2 bases, the J end lost 0 bases, and 14 bases lay between the germline ends.

The chain joins TRBV6-2 or TRBV6-3 to TRBJ2-5; D is unresolved. The CDR3 consists of 13 residues. Looked up from germline, CDR1 is MNHEY and CDR2 is SVGEGT. V was cut by 2 bases and J by 9 bases, with 13 bases left in between. The CDR3 spells CASSYGLGDSQYF. In nucleotides, the CDR3 is TGTGCCAGCAGTTACGGCCTAGGAGATTCCCAGTACTTC.

The rearrangement links TRBV28 to TRBJ2-4; D could derive from TRBD1 or TRBD2 (5 bases each). Germline CDR1 and CDR2: MDHEN and SYDVKM. CDR3 size: 15 residues. The V gene lost 3 bases and the J gene lost 0 bases, with 9 bases spanning the gap. CDR3 bases: TGTGCCAGCAGTTTTGAGGGGCTAGCCAAAAACATTCAGTACTTC. Amino acids: CASSFEGLAKNIQYF.

V is TRBV19 and J is TRBJ1-2; 8 positions agree with TRBD1. CDR1 and CDR2 (germline): LNHDA, SQIVND (reference sequence). The V segment lost 3 bases and the J segment 2 bases; nucleotides outside the gene matches: 8. The CDR3 runs to 16 residues. DNA of the CDR3: TGTGCCAGTAGTATTGGGCGGACAGGGCAAAACTATGGCTACACCTTC. Its translation: CASSIGRTGQNYGYTF.

This clonotype was observed a handful of times. The CDR3 here is CASSLLAGRPDEQYF. The CDR3 DNA is TGTGCCAGCAGCTTACTAGCGGGAAGGCCGGACGAGCAGTACTTC. V usage is TRBV11-2 and J usage is TRBJ2-7; 9 bases fit TRBD2. The CDR3 is 15 residues long. The V and J ends lost 2 bases and 5 bases, in that order; junction bases with no gene match: 7. The germline gives CDR1 SGHAT, CDR2 FQNNGV.

The chain links TRBV6-1 to TRBJ2-7; TRBD1 matches 7 bases. Germline CDR1 and CDR2: MNHNS and SASEGT. Losses at the gene ends were 5 bases for V and 3 bases for J; bases not matched to a gene: 7. The CDR3 is 14 residues long. CDR3 bases: TGTGCCAGCAGTACACAGGGGCTAATCTACGAGCAGTACTTC. Translation: CASSTQGLIYEQYF.

The chain combines TRBV7-8 with TRBJ2-1; 11 bases line up with TRBD2. The V gene end was trimmed by 4 bases and the J gene end by 5 bases; junction bases not matched to a gene: 10. The CDR3 totals 17 residues. Germline V gene lookup returns CDR1 SGHVS and CDR2 FQNEAQ. For the CDR3, the DNA is TGTGCCAGCAGCTCCGCGCTAGCGGGAGGAGCAAACAATGAGCAGTTCTTC. Protein: CASSSALAGGANNEQFF.

This clonotype showed up just a few times. The chain carries TRBV5-6 and TRBJ2-5, with D tentatively TRBD2 (6 bases). Germline V gene lookup returns CDR1 SGHDT and CDR2 YYEEEE. This CDR3 is 14 amino acids long. V lost 4 bases and J lost 6, with 16 bases in between. CDR3: CASSPHRGMQTQYF. The CDR3 DNA follows: TGTGCCAGCAGCCCCCACCGGGGGATGCAGACCCAGTACTTC.

In this sample, this clonotype turned up a few times. V usage is TRBV11-2 and J usage is TRBJ2-7; TRBD2 might be the D (6 bases). The CDR3 length is 14 residues. Trimming cost V 1 base and J 2 bases, with 9 bases left between them. Germline CDR1 is SGHAT and CDR2 is FQNNGV. In DNA, the CDR3 is TGTGCCAGCAGCTTAGGAGGGGAGGCCTACGAGCAGTACTTC. Protein: CASSLGGEAYEQYF.

This clonotype came up a few times. Compared with germline, one end of the junction differs, possibly owing to a read error. The chain joins TRBV6-1 to TRBJ2-3; 9 nucleotides align to TRBD2. The CDR3 runs to 16 residues. CDR1 is MNHNS, CDR2 SASEGT, per germline. Here the CDR3 DNA reads TGTGCCAGCAGGGAAGGGGGCGGGAGGGCCTCAGATACGCAGTATTTT. It codes for CASREGGGRASDTQYF.

This clonotype was detected only a few times. The V gene is TRBV7-9, the J gene TRBJ1-2; no clear D gene. The germline V gene encodes CDR1 SEHNR and CDR2 FQNEAQ (reference sequence). The CDR3 spans 18 residues. V lost 0 bases to trimming and J lost 5 bases, with 22 bases between them. The CDR3 spells CASSLAWSAAAAPYGYTF. For the CDR3, the DNA is TGTGCCAGCAGCTTAGCGTGGAGCGCAGCAGCGGCCCCGTATGGCTACACCTTC.

In its sample, this clonotype was seen a few times. The rearrangement uses TRBV11-2 and TRBJ2-3, with D perhaps matching TRBD1 or TRBD2 (5 bases each). Trimming removed 7 bases at V and 5 bases at J, with 25 bases between. The CDR3 has 17 residues. Germline V gives CDR1 SGHAT, CDR2 FQNNGV. The DNA for the CDR3 is TGTGCCAGCACCAACAGGAGACGGGAACCTCTTGGAGATACGCAGTATTTT. Translated, it gives CASTNRRREPLGDTQYF.